This TCR beta chain originates from a study of blood T cell repertoires in COVID-19. Study context: PBMCs, B-cell-depleted T cells, or T cells provided the cDNA or gDNA that made up the material.

The method was immunoSEQ multiplex PCR; TCRdb's version includes in-frame clones alone and lacks a portion of them. The sample has 200,000 to 250,000 clones; roughly 85% are singletons. Study members were between about 18 and 89 years old and lived in roughly 24 US regions. In assigning cohorts, the study relied on participant-reported clinical history. This clonotype originated in a woman aged 45-65 years with acute COVID-19. The sample comprised PBMCs or T cells enriched from blood (not recorded which).

The CDR3 DNA reads TGTGCCAGCAGCTTAGGCGGCCGGAACACCGGGGAGCTGTTTTTT. It encodes CASSLGGRNTGELFF. The V gene is TRBV7-9, the J gene TRBJ2-2; D remains unclear. V lost 1 base and J 1 base, leaving 7 bases between the germline ends. This CDR3 is built from 15 residues. CDR1 is SEHNR and CDR2 is FQNEAQ in the germline V gene (reference sequence).